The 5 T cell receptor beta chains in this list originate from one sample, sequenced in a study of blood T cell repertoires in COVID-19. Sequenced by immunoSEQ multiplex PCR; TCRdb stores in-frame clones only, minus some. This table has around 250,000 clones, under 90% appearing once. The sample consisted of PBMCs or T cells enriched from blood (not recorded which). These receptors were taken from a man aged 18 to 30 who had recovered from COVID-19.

The CDR3: CASRTGETEAFF. The CDR3 DNA follows: TGCGCCAGCAGAACGGGGGAGACTGAAGCTTTCTTT. This chain connects TRBV5-1 to TRBJ1-1, with D perhaps TRBD1 (5 bases). The length of the CDR3 is 12 residues. Germline CDR1 and CDR2: SGHRS and YFSETQ. The germline V and J ends were trimmed by 5 bases and 5 bases, with 10 bases remaining between them.

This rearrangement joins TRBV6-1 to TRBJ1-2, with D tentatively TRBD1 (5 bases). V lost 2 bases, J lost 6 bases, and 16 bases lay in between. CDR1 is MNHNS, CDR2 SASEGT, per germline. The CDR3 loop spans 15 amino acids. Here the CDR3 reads CASSEFGTAGDGYTF. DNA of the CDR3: TGTGCCAGCAGTGAATTTGGGACGGCGGGGGATGGCTACACCTTC.

The CDR3 nucleotides read TGTGCTAGTGGTTTGGCTACAGGCTATGGCTACACCTTC. It translates to CASGLATGYGYTF. The rearrangement joins TRBV12-5 to TRBJ1-2, with D perhaps matching TRBD1 (5 bases). Trimming pared 1 base from V and 4 bases from J, leaving 7 bases between. Germline loops: CDR1 LGHNT, CDR2 FRNRAP. The CDR3 is 13 residues long.

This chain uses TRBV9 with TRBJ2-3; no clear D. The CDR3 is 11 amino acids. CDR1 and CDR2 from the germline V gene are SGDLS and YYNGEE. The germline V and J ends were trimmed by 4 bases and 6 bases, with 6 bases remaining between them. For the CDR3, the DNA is TGTGCCAGCAGCTTGAGGGATACGCAGTATTTT. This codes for CASSLRDTQYF.

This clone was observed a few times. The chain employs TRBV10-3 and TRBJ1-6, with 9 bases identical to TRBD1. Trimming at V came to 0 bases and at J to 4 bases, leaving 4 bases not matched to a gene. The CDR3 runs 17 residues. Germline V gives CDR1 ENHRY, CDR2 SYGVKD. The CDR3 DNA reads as TGTGCCATCAGTGAGTCGGGGACAGGGAGATATAATTCACCCCTCCACTTT. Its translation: CAISESGTGRYNSPLHF.